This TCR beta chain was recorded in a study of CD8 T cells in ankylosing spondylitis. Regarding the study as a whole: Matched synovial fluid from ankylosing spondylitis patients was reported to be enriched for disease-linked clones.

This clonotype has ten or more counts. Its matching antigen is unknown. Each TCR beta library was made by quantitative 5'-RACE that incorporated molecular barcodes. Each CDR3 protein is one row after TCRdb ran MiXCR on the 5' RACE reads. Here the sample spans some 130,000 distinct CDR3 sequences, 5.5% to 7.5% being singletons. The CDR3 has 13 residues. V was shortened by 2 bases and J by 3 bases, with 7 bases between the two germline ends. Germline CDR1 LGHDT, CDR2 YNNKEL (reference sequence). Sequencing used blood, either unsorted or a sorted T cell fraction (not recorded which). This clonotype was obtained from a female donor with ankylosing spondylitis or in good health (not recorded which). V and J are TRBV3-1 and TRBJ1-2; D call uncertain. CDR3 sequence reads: CASSQNTDYGYTF. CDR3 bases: TGTGCCAGCAGCCAAAACACGGACTATGGCTACACCTTC.